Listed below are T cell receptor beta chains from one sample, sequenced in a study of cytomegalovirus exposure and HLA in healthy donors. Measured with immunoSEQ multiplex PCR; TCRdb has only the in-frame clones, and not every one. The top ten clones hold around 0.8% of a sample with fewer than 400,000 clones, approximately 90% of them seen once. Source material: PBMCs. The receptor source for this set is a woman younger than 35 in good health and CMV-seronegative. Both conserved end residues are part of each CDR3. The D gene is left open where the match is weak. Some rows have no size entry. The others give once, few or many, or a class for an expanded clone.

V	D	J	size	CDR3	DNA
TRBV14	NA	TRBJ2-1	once	CASSRFVADEQFF	TGTGCCAGCAGTAGGTTTGTGGCGGATGAGCAGTTCTTC
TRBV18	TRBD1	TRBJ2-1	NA	CASSPRTGGYNEQFF	TGTGCCAGCTCACCGAGGACAGGGGGCTACAATGAGCAGTTCTTC
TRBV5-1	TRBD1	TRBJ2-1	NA	CASSYAPGTASSYNEQFF	TGCGCCAGCAGCTACGCCCCGGGGACAGCGAGCTCCTACAATGAGCAGTTCTTC
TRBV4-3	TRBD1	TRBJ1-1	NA	CASSQGGQGFSEAFF	TGCGCCAGCAGCCAAGGCGGACAGGGGTTCTCTGAAGCTTTCTTT
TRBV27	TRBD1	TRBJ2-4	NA	CASRSGQSAIQYF	TGTGCCAGCAGGTCGGGACAGTCGGCCATTCAGTACTTC
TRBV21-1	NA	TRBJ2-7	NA	CASSNSSYEQYF	TGTGCCAGCAGCAATAGCTCCTACGAGCAGTACTTC
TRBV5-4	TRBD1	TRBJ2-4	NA	CASSHYQGAGDIQYF	TGTGCCAGCAGCCATTACCAGGGGGCAGGGGACATTCAGTACTTC
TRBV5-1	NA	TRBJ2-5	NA	CASSSQETQYF	TGCGCCAGCAGCTCGCAAGAGACCCAGTACTTC
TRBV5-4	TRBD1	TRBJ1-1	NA	CASSLQGVVNTEAFF	TGTGCCAGCAGCTTACAGGGGGTGGTGAACACTGAAGCTTTCTTT
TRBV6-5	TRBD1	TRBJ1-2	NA	CASSYSRQGDNYGYTF	TGTGCCAGCAGTTACTCGAGACAGGGGGATAACTATGGCTACACCTTC
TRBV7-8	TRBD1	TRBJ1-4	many	CASSLEGQGFEKLFF	TGTGCCAGCAGCTTAGAGGGACAGGGGTTTGAAAAACTGTTTTTT
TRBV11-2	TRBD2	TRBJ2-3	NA	CASRSTGTSGTAYTQYF	TGTGCCAGCAGATCGACCGGGACTAGCGGGACGGCATATACGCAGTATTTT
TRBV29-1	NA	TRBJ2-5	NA	CSAGGRLQETQYF	TGCAGCGCTGGGGGCCGTCTTCAAGAGACCCAGTACTTC
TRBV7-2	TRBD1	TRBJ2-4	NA	CASSPRTGWAKNIQYF	TGTGCCAGCAGCCCCAGGACAGGGTGGGCCAAAAACATTCAGTACTTC
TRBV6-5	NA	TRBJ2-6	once	CASSAGINGANVLTF	TGTGCCAGCAGTGCAGGGATTAATGGTGCCAACGTCCTGACTTTC
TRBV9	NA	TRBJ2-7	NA	CASSVAPTGEQYF	TGTGCCAGCAGCGTAGCCCCTACCGGCGAGCAGTACTTC
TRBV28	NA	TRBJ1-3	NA	CASARGSGNTIYF	TGTGCCAGCGCACGGGGCTCTGGAAACACCATATATTTT
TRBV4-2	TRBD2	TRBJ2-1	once	CASSQTSGNYNEQFF	TGTGCCAGCAGCCAAACTAGCGGGAACTACAATGAGCAGTTCTTC
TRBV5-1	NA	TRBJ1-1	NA	CASSLSGRWLSEAFF	TGCGCCAGCAGCTTGAGTGGCAGGTGGTTGTCTGAAGCTTTCTTT
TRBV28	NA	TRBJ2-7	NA	CASRSRLDTTYEQYF	TGTGCCAGCAGGTCTCGACTCGATACCACCTACGAGCAGTACTTC
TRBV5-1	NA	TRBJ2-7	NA	CASSLVDNEQYF	TGCGCCAGCAGCTTGGTAGATAACGAGCAGTACTTC
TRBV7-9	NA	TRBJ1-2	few	CASSRPGANYGYTF	TGTGCCAGCAGCCGACCGGGGGCTAACTATGGCTACACCTTC
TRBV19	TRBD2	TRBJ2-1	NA	CASKAGLSYNEQFF	TGTGCCAGCAAAGCGGGACTCTCCTACAATGAGCAGTTCTTC
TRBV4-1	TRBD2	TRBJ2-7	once	CASSQLAGGVHEQYF	TGCGCCAGCAGCCAACTAGCGGGAGGCGTCCACGAGCAGTACTTC
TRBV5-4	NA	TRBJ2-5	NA	CASKLIAAEETQYF	TGTGCCAGCAAGTTAATAGCGGCGGAAGAGACCCAGTACTTC
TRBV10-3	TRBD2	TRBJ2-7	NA	CAAANITSAYSYEQYF	TGTGCCGCAGCAAATATAACTAGCGCCTACTCCTACGAGCAGTACTTC
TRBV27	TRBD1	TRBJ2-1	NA	CASTPGQGGHEQFF	TGTGCCAGCACTCCGGGACAGGGAGGCCATGAGCAGTTCTTC
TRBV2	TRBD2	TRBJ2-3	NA	CASSARSSGSTDTQYF	TGTGCCAGCAGTGCCAGATCTAGCGGCAGCACAGATACGCAGTATTTT
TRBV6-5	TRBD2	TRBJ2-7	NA	CASSTSGSGYEQYF	TGTGCCAGCAGTACTAGCGGGAGTGGCTACGAGCAGTACTTC
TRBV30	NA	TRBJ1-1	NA	CAWGNRATEAFF	TGTGCCTGGGGAAACAGGGCTACTGAAGCTTTCTTT
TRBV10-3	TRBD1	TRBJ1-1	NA	CAISDQSQGGFAEAFF	TGTGCCATCAGTGACCAATCACAGGGGGGGTTCGCTGAAGCTTTCTTT
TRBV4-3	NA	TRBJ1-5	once	CASSQDIGESSQPQHF	TGCGCCAGCAGCCAAGATATAGGGGAAAGTTCTCAGCCCCAGCATTTT
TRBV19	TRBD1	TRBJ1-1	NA	CASGTGGAFF	TGTGCCAGTGGGACAGGGGGAGCTTTCTTT
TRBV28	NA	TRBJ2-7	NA	CATLLTGLTYEQYF	TGTGCCACTCTCCTTACGGGGTTAACCTACGAGCAGTACTTC
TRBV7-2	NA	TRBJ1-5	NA	CASSLVGGSNQPQHF	TGTGCCAGCAGCTTAGTGGGGGGATCCAATCAGCCCCAGCATTTT
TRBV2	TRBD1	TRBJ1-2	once	CASDRDNYGYTF	TGTGCCAGCGACAGGGACAACTATGGCTACACCTTC
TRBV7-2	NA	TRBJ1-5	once	CASSLDREPQHF	TGTGCCAGCAGCTTAGACAGGGAGCCCCAGCATTTT
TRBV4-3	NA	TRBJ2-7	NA	CASSQGRAGAYEQYF	TGCGCCAGCAGCCAAGGAAGGGCAGGGGCCTACGAGCAGTACTTC
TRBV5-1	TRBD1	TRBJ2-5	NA	CASSSQTGGQETQYF	TGCGCCAGCAGCTCACAGACAGGGGGCCAAGAGACCCAGTACTTC
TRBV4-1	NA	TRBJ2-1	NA	CASSQPGADNEQFF	TGCGCCAGCAGCCAGCCAGGGGCGGACAATGAGCAGTTCTTC
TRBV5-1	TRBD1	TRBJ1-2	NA	CASSATGGNYGYTF	TGCGCCAGCAGCGCGACAGGGGGCAACTATGGCTACACCTTC
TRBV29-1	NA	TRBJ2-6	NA	CSVEMAGTGANVLTF	TGCAGCGTTGAAATGGCGGGAACGGGGGCCAACGTCCTGACTTTC
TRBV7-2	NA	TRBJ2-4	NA	CASSLAGRAQYF	TGTGCCAGCAGCTTAGCGGGCCGAGCCCAGTACTTC